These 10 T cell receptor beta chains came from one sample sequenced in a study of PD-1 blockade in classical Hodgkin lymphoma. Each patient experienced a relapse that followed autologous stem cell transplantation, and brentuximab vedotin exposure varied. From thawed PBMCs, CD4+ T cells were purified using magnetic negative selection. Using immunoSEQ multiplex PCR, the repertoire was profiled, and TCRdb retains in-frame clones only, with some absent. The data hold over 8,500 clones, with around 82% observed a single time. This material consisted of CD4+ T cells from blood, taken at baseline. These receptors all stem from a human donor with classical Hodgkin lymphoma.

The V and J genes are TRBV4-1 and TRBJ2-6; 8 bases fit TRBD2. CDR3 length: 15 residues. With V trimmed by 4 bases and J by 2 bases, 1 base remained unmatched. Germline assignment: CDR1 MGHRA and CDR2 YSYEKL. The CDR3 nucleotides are TGCGCCAGCAGCCTCGGGGGGGCTGGGGCCAACGTCCTGACTTTC. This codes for CASSLGGAGANVLTF.

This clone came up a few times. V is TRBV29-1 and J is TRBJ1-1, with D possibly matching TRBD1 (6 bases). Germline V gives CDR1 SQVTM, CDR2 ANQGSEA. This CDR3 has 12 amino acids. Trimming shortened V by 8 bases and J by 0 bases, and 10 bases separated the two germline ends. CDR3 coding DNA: TGCAGCATTACAGGGCTGAACACTGAAGCTTTCTTT. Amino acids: CSITGLNTEAFF.

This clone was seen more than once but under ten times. DNA of the CDR3: TGTGCCTGGAGAGGTCGACGGAACACTGAAGCTTTCTTT. As protein: CAWRGRRNTEAFF. This chain uses TRBV30 with TRBJ1-1, with no clear D. The CDR3 sequence is 13 residues long. Germline assignment: CDR1 GTSNPN and CDR2 SVGIG (reference sequence). Deletions cut 3 bases from V and 1 base from J, with 9 bases between.

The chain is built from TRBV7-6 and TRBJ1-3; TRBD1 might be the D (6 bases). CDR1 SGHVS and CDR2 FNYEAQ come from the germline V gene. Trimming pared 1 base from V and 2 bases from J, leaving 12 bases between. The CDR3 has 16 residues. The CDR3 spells CASSLGTPGAGNTIYF. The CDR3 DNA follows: TGTGCCAGCAGCTTAGGTACGCCAGGGGCTGGAAACACCATATATTTT.

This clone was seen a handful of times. The CDR3 region has the DNA TGTGCCAGCAGCTCCGGCAGGGGCGGCTACACCTTC. It specifies CASSSGRGGYTF. The chain is built from TRBV7-9 and TRBJ1-2, with a weak D call TRBD1 (6 bases). CDR1 SEHNR and CDR2 FQNEAQ come from the germline V gene (reference sequence). V lost 4 bases to trimming and J lost 8 bases, with 11 bases between them. This CDR3 comprises 12 residues.

The CDR3 spells CASSMVEGSQYF. In nucleotides, the CDR3 is TGTGCCAGTAGTATGGTGGAGGGGAGTCAGTACTTC. The chain combines TRBV19 with TRBJ2-7; weak D call: TRBD2 (6 bases). Trimming left V 3 bases short and J 10 bases short, with 13 bases between. Germline CDR1 is LNHDA and CDR2 is SQIVND (reference sequence). CDR3 length: 12 residues.

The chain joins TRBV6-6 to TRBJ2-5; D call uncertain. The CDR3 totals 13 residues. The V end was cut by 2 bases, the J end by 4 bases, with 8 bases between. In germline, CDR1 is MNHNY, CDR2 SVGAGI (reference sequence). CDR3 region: CASSYQGPETQYF. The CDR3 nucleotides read TGTGCCAGCAGTTACCAAGGGCCAGAGACCCAGTACTTC.

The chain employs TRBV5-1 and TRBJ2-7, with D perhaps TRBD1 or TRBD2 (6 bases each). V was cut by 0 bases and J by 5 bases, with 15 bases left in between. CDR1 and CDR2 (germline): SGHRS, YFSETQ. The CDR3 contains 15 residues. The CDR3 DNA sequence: TGCGCCAGCAGCTTGGGTGAAGGGGGGATCCACGAGCAGTACTTC. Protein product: CASSLGEGGIHEQYF. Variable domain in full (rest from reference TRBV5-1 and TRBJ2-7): KAGVTQTPRYLIKTRGQQVTLSCSPISGHRSVSWYQQTPGQGLQFLFEYFSETQRNKGNFPGRFSGRQFSNSRSEMNVSTLELGDSALYLCASSLGEGGIHEQYFGPGTRLTVT.

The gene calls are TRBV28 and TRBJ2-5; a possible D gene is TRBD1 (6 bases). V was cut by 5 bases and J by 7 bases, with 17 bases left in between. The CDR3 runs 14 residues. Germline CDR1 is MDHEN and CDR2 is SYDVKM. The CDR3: CASSVPGLGATQYF. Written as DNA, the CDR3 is TGTGCCAGCAGTGTCCCGGGCCTGGGGGCGACCCAGTACTTC.

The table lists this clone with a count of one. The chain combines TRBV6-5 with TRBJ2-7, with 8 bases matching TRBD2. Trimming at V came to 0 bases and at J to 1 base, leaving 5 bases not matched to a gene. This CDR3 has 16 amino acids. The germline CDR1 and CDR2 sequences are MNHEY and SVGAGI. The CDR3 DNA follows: TGTGCCAGCAGTTACTCATGGAGCGGGGGATCCTACGAGCAGTACTTC. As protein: CASSYSWSGGSYEQYF.